Presented here are 2 T cell receptor beta chains from one specimen sequenced in a study of blood T cell repertoires in COVID-19. Generated by immunoSEQ multiplex PCR, the TCRdb table keeps only in-frame clones and is missing some. The sample carries 70,000 or so clones, 90% recorded once. The sample comprised peripheral blood. Receptor source: a woman of 80 years or more with active COVID-19.

The rearrangement uses TRBV28 and TRBJ2-7; TRBD2 matches 7 bases. Germline trimming cut 6 bases from V and 2 bases from J; bases unmatched to any gene: 13. Germline V gene sequence: CDR1 MDHEN, CDR2 SYDVKM. CDR3 length: 16 amino acids. The CDR3: CASRGPAGYYPYEQYF. CDR3 sequence (DNA): TGTGCCAGCAGGGGACCAGCGGGGTACTATCCCTACGAGCAGTACTTC.

The CDR3 coding sequence is TGTGCCAGCAGCCCATTCGGGAGAAGCACAGATACGCAGTATTTT. Translation gives CASSPFGRSTDTQYF. This sequence joins TRBV11-3 and TRBJ2-3; maybe TRBD2 (6 bases). With 5 bases removed from V and 0 bases from J, the gap between germline ends came to 12 bases. CDR1 is SGHNT and CDR2 is YENEEA in the germline V gene. This CDR3 region has 15 residues.